Below, one T cell receptor (beta chain) is given with its context. Its antigen is not yet known. No quality values exist for individual bases; no much larger clone is one base distant. The CDR3 regions of human TCRbeta chains were analyzed by immunosequencing. The source study handled its data this way. TCRs in the repertoires were compared against a reference library of SARS-CoV-2-specific TCRs that had been generated with the MIRA antigen-specificity platform. Breadth was defined as the fraction of unique TCRs that were SARS-CoV-2-associated, and depth was defined as the fraction of total T cells that were SARS-CoV-2-associated. Using the MIRA data, every spike-specific TCR was mapped to the spike region that the TCR reacted to and assigned to either a CD4 or a CD8 class. Log10-transformed breadth and depth values were compared by one-way ANOVA with Sidak's multiple comparisons tests. TCRdb stores this immuneACCESS table with in-frame sequences only. Part of the clones is absent; in the studies checked, under half of the shortfall reflects unresolved V genes, and no reason is known for the rest. The V and J calls and the clone size are those of that table, but D and trimming were determined from the DNA. Counted in this sample were around 120,000 clones; around 89% of them appeared once. The ten largest make up over 8.5% of the sample.

The label giving this sample's time point can be read as: baseline before first vaccination. Taken with the paper, the label for treatment or condition translates to: meningococcal conjugate vaccine given as trial control. Samples from vaccinated people were obtained from the UK trials COV001 and COV002, which included a single-blind randomized controlled phase 2/3 trial of AZD1222 (ChAdOx1 nCoV-19) in healthy adults. Trial participant PBMC samples were collected at day 0 and day 28 after the second dose for TCRbeta chain sequencing. V drops 8 bases and J drops 4 bases, leaving 14 bases in between. The CDR3 runs 13 residues from the cysteine to the phenylalanine. Here the CDR3 DNA is all that survives: 39 bases in frame from base 1. From the germline V gene, CDR1 is MNHEY and CDR2 is SVGAGI. The data were taken from a study of T cell responses to AZD1222 COVID-19 vaccine (dated by TCRdb to the early 2020s). Regarding the complete study: A total of about 230 trial participants underwent TCR sequencing, of whom about 210 received two doses of AZD1222 and about 26 received two doses of the MenACWY control vaccine. Trial participants were enrolled into age subgroups of 18-55, 56-69 and 70-plus years, which contained about 150, 28 and 57 TCR-sequenced participants, respectively. What the study reported, not specific to this receptor: After two AZD1222 doses, spike-specific TCR breadth and depth were significantly higher than at day 0 and than in MenACWY recipients. Participants were mostly white British and included more females than males, and it was suggested by the authors that clonal diversity may have been underestimated. Nearly half of unique spike-specific TCRs reportedly recognized epitopes outside regions mutated in the B.1.351 and B.1.1.7 variants. Because no samples from the day 14 peak response were available, repertoires could be characterized only after the peak T cell response. The vaccine-associated CD4 TCRs covered the entire spike protein, and the dominant responses fell in regions 160-218 and 743-854. The 56-69-year group was small, and its depth increase did not reach significance, likely because of low power. Conclusions about previously exposed vaccinees are limited because only five to seven AZD1222 recipients were SARS-CoV-2 seropositive at baseline.

The origin of this receptor is an adult in good health. The rearranged chain carries TRBV6-5 and TRBJ1-1; a confident D gene designation cannot be given. This specimen was peripheral blood, taken on day 0 of MenACWY control vaccination. The sequenced DNA: TGTGCCAGCGAGGACCCGTCGGGCACTGAAGCTTTCTTT. Translated, this is CASEDPSGTEAFF.